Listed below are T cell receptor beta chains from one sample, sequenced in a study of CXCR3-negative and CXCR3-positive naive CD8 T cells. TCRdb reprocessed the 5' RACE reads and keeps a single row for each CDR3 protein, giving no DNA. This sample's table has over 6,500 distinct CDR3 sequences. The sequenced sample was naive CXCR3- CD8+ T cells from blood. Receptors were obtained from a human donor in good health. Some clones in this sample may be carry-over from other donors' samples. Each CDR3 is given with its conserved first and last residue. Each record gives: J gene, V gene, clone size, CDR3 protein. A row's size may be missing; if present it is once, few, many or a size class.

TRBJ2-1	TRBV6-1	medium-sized	CASSRQEPHSYSYNEQFF
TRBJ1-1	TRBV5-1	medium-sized	CASSWEGTNTEAFF
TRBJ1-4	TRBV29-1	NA	CSVGTERNEKLFF
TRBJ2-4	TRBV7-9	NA	CASSFIDRRIAKNIQYF
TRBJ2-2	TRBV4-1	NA	CASSQEGDSPTGELFF
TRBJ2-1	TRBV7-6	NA	CASSRTGLNEQFF
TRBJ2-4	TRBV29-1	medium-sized	CSVEDIIRGAAKNIQYF
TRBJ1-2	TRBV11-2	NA	CASSSWDRESNYGYTF
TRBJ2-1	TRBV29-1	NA	CSVELGGSSYNEQFF
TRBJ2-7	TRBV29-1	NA	CSVLRRGAYEQYF
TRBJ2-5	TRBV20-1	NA	CSAAWTSRSQETQYF
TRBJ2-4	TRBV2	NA	CASTEGPSGELAKNIQYF
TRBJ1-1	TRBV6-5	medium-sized	CASSYTRQGKGPGGTEAFF
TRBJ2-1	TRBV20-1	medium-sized	CSATGGRLNNEQFF
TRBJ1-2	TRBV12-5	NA	CASTGPLGTYGYTF
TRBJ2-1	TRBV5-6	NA	CASRLGQTPFNEQFF
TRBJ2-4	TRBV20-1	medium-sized	CSVLPFSGRDIAKNIQYF
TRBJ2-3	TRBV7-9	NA	CASSWGLAGDGDTQYF
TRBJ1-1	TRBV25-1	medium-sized	CASSSPQGVEAFF
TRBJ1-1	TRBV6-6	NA	CASSYSTALNTEAFF
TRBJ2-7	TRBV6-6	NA	CASSYSPASDEQYF
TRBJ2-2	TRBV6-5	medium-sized	CASSYLGPSTGELFF
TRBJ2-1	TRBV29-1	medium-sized	CSVEDRDRGPAGTFSYNEQFF
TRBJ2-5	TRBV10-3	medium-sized	CAISEVTGFMETQYF
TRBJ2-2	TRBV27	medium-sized	CASSVGQGWTGELFF
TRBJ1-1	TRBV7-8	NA	CASSPNGTPNTEAFF
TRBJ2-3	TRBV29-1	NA	CSVDGSNPIPDTQYF
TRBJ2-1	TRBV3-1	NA	CASSPLAGGPRDEQFF
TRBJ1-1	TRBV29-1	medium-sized	CSVGTGDGTEAFF
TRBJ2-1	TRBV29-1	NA	CSGLPRGGSDNEQFF
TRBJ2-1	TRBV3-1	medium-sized	CASSADGYNEQFF
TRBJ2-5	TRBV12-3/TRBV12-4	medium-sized	CASSLIGLKYF
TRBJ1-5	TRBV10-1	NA	CARGDRGRPYLCQPQHF
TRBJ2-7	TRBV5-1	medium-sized	CASSWGDGSYEQYF
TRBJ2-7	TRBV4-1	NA	CASSRKTSGTAYEQYF
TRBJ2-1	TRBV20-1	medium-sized	CSASSREYNEQFF
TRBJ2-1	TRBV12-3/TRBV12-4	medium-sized	CASTSPTNNEQFF
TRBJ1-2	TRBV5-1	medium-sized	CASSFRDNNYGYTF
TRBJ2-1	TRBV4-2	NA	CASSQPSGSWAYNEQFF
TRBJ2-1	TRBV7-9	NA	CASSLALEDLQFF
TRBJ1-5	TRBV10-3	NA	CAISESGQGLNQPQHF
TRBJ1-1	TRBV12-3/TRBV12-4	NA	CASSRGQGNEAFF
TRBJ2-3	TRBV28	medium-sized	CASRQTTDTQYF
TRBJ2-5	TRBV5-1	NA	CASSYREGTQYF
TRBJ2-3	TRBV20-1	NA	CSASEWDTQYF
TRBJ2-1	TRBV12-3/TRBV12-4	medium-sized	CASSHTSGTPYNEQFF
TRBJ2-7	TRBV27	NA	CASSSDRAYEQYF
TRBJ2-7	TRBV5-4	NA	CASSFDGLYEQYF
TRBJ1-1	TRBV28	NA	CASASQGWSEAFF
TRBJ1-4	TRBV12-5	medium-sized	CASGLFPGPSLATNEKLFF
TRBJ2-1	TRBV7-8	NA	CASSLDGSSYNEQFF
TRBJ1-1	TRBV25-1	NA	CASSERTMNTEAFF
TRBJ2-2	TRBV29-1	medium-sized	CSVEDRFTGELFF
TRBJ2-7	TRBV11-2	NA	CASSLGDSGEGLVYEQYF
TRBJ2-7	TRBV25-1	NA	CASSEFGREGEQHF
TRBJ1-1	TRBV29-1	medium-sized	CSVRDRGNTEAFF
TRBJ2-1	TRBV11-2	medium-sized	CASSLDSNEQFF
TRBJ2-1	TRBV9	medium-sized	CASSVMTSGRNDEQFF